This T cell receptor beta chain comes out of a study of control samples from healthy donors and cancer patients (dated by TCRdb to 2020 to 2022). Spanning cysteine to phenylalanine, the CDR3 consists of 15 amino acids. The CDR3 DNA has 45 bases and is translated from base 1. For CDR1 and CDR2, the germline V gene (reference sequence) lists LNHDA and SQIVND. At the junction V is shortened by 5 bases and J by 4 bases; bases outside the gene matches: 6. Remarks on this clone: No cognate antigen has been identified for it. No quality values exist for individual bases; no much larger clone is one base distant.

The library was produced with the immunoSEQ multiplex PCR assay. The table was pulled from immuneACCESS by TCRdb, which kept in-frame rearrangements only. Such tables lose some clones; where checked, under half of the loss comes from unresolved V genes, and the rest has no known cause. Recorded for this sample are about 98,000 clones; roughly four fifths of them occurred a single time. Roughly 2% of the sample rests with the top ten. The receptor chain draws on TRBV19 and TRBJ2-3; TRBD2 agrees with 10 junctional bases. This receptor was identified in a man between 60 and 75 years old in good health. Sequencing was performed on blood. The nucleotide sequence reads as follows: TGTGCCAGTAGTTGGAGCGGGGGGGCACCAGATACGCAGTATTTT. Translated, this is CASSWSGGAPDTQYF.